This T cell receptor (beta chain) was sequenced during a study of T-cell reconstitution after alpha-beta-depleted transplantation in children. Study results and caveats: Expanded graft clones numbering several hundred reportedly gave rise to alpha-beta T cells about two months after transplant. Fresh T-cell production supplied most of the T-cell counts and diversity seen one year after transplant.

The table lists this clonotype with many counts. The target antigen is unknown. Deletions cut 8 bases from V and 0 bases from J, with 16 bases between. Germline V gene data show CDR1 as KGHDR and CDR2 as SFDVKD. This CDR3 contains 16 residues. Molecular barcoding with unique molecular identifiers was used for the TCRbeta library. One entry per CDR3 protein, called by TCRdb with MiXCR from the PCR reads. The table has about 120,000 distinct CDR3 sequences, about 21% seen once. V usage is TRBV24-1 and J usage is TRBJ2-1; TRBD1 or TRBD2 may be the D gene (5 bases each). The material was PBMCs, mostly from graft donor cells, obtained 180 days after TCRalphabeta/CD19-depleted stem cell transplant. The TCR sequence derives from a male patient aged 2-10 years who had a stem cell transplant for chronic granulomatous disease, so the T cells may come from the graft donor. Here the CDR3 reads CATKSDSTSSYNEQFF. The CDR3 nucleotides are TGTGCCACCAAATCTGACAGTACTAGCTCCTACAATGAGCAGTTCTTC.